This T cell receptor (beta chain) was identified during a study of human T cells and chemical hapten exposure. Germline lookup yields CDR1 GTSNPN and CDR2 SVGIG (reference sequence). Trimming took off 3 bases at V and 6 bases at J, with 9 bases between the two ends. The CDR3 totals 11 residues. Source study methods: Sample TCR totals centred on a median of around 95,000, ranging about 20,000 to 700,000. TCRdb called the RACE reads again in MiXCR, with one record for every CDR3 protein. The authors' filters were not applied to this entry. In the table there are 130,000 or so distinct CDR3 sequences, 11% of which are singletons. Time point given: patch test 3, about 24 weeks after DPC sensitization. Indicated treatment: therapeutic diphenylcyclopropenone sensitization with weekly scalp DPC.

This chain connects TRBV30 to TRBJ2-7, with D perhaps given as TRBD1 or TRBD2 (6 bases each). The sequences come from whole blood, collected in connection with sensitization to the hapten diphenylcyclopropenone (DPC). This TCR derives from a woman in her 50s with alopecia areata. Some clones in this sample may be carry-over from other donors' samples. The CDR3 DNA reads as TGTGCCTGGAGGCGGGACATCGAGCAGTACTTC. Amino acid sequence: CAWRRDIEQYF.